A single sample gave rise to the 20 T cell receptor beta chains below, sequenced in a study of blood T cell repertoires in COVID-19. Here immunoSEQ multiplex PCR was the method, and the copy in TCRdb shows in-frame clones only, minus some. The sample records fewer than 300,000 clones, approximately 77% being singletons. Specimen: peripheral blood. The receptors stem from a woman younger than 30 with acute or convalescent COVID-19.

Comments on this clone: The junction and the germline gene differ at one end; a read error may be behind it. This sequence joins TRBV6-6 and TRBJ2-7, with D maybe TRBD2 (6 bases). The V gene's germline CDR1 is MNHNY and CDR2 SVGAGI (reference sequence). The CDR3 runs to 15 residues. DNA of the CDR3: TGTGCCAGCAGGTACTTAGCGGCGCCTTCCTACGAGCAGTACTTC. It translates to CASRYLAAPSYEQYF.

The chain employs TRBV6-2 or TRBV6-3 and TRBJ1-6; 7 nucleotides match TRBD1. Per the germline V gene, CDR1 is MNHEY and CDR2 is SVGEGT. Unmatched junction bases numbered 8, after V lost 5 bases and J lost 7 bases. CDR3 size: 15 residues. The CDR3: CASSDRAPGNSPLHF. The CDR3 DNA reads as TGTGCCAGCAGTGACAGGGCCCCGGGAAATTCACCCCTCCACTTT.

The CDR3 nucleotides read TGTGCCAGCAGTTGGAACAGACAGGGGATCTATGGCTACACCTTC. Translating gives CASSWNRQGIYGYTF. The rearrangement joins TRBV6-5 to TRBJ1-2, with 8 positions matching TRBD1. V dropped 4 bases and J dropped 4; count of bases not matched to a gene: 8. The germline gives CDR1 MNHEY, CDR2 SVGAGI. The CDR3 is made up of 15 amino acids.

This sequence joins TRBV28 and TRBJ1-2, with 7 bases matching TRBD1. CDR1 and CDR2 (germline): MDHEN, SYDVKM. The CDR3 contains 15 residues. V dropped 5 bases and J dropped 4; count of bases not matched to a gene: 10. CDR3 in amino acids: CASSVGQGVVYGYTF. The CDR3 DNA follows: TGTGCCAGCAGTGTGGGGCAGGGGGTGGTCTATGGCTACACCTTC.

The chain carries TRBV28 and TRBJ1-1; D is ambiguous. Trimming cost V 6 bases and J 3 bases, with 17 bases left between them. The CDR3 is 15 residues long. Germline values: CDR1 MDHEN, CDR2 SYDVKM. CDR3 nucleotides: TGTGCCAGCAGCCTCCGACGAGGGAAGGACACTGAAGCTTTCTTT. It encodes CASSLRRGKDTEAFF.

The gene calls are TRBV19 and TRBJ2-1, with 12 bases fitting TRBD2. The CDR3 sequence is 16 residues long. The V and J ends lost 6 bases and 6 bases, in that order; junction bases with no gene match: 9. Germline-derived CDR1 and CDR2 are LNHDA and SQIVND (reference sequence). The CDR3 nucleotides are TGTGCCAGTAGCGGACTAGCGGGAAGCGGACGCAATGAGCAGTTCTTC. This encodes CASSGLAGSGRNEQFF.

The genes are TRBV19 and TRBJ1-5, with a possible D match to TRBD1 (6 bases). V lost 7 bases and J 4 bases, leaving 17 bases between the germline ends. Germline V gives CDR1 LNHDA, CDR2 SQIVND (reference sequence). This CDR3 has 15 amino acids. CDR3 sequence: CASTLGGFSNQPQHF. CDR3 coding DNA: TGTGCCAGTACCCTAGGGGGATTTAGTAATCAGCCCCAGCATTTT.

This rearrangement joins TRBV7-9 to TRBJ2-1; the D gene is possibly TRBD1 (6 bases). V was cut by 3 bases and J by 5 bases, with 11 bases left in between. Looked up from germline, CDR1 is SEHNR and CDR2 is FQNEAQ (reference sequence). The length of the CDR3 is 14 residues. For the CDR3, the DNA is TGTGCCAGCAGCTTTCCGGACAGAAACAATGAGCAGTTCTTC. It translates to CASSFPDRNNEQFF.

This chain uses TRBV20-1 with TRBJ1-1; D remains unclear. Germline V gives CDR1 DFQATT, CDR2 SNEGSKA (reference sequence). This CDR3 has 11 amino acids. Trimming took 5 bases from V and 3 from J, leaving 7 bases between them. The CDR3 here is CSAPPHTEAFF. In DNA form, the CDR3 reads TGCAGTGCTCCTCCTCACACTGAAGCTTTCTTT.

The chain employs TRBV7-3 and TRBJ2-3; 13 bases map to TRBD2. Germline trimming cut 5 bases from V and 2 bases from J; bases unmatched to any gene: 4. This CDR3 contains 16 residues. Germline V gene lookup returns CDR1 SGHTA and CDR2 FQGTGA. CDR3 sequence (DNA): TGTGCCAGCAGCGGAGGACTAGCGGGAGACACAGATACGCAGTATTTT. This codes for CASSGGLAGDTDTQYF.

This chain joins TRBV7-2 and TRBJ2-2; D remains unclear. The CDR3 spans 15 residues. V was clipped by 5 bases and J by 0 bases, with 10 bases between them. Germline V gene sequence: CDR1 SGHTA, CDR2 FQGNSA. For the CDR3, the DNA is TGTGCCAGCAGCCCTCGGCTAGCGAACACCGGGGAGCTGTTTTTT. This gives the protein CASSPRLANTGELFF.

This sequence joins TRBV4-3 and TRBJ2-2, with 8 nucleotides matching TRBD2. CDR1 and CDR2 from the germline V gene are LGHNA and YSLEER. J was trimmed by 4 bases and V by 1 base; bases with no gene match: 11. There are 18 residues in the CDR3. The CDR3 region is CASSQVSSWREVTGELFF. Written as DNA, the CDR3 is TGCGCCAGCAGCCAAGTGAGTTCCTGGCGGGAGGTCACCGGGGAGCTGTTTTTT.

The chain couples TRBV18 to TRBJ1-6; possibly TRBD1 for D (6 bases). This CDR3 comprises 15 residues. Germline V gives CDR1 KGHSH, CDR2 LQKENI. Deletions cut 3 bases from V and 5 bases from J, with 11 bases between. The CDR3 here is CASSPRTEHNSPLHF. As DNA, the CDR3 is TGTGCCAGCTCACCCCGGACAGAACATAATTCACCCCTCCACTTT.

This clone was seen ten or more times. This sequence joins TRBV19 and TRBJ1-5, with 7 bases that match TRBD1. The CDR3 runs to 18 residues. V lost 6 bases, J lost 2 bases, and 16 bases stayed unmatched. CDR1 LNHDA and CDR2 SQIVND come from the germline V gene (reference sequence). CDR3 in amino acids: CASRTLRGGGEGNQPQHF. The CDR3 DNA reads TGTGCCAGTAGAACATTACGAGGAGGGGGCGAGGGCAATCAGCCCCAGCATTTT.

The chain uses TRBV2 and TRBJ2-7; TRBD1 matches 7 bases. The CDR3 covers 13 residues. Germline V lookup: CDR1 SNHLY, CDR2 FYNNEI. The J segment lost 4 bases and the V segment lost 8 bases, leaving 8 bases of the junction unmatched. Here the CDR3 DNA reads TGTGCCAGCGGGACAGTGAAACCTTACGAGCAGTACTTC. Its protein is CASGTVKPYEQYF.

The chain uses TRBV4-2 and TRBJ2-7, with 7 nucleotides matching TRBD2. The germline V gene encodes CDR1 LGHNA and CDR2 YNFKEQ. The CDR3 contains 15 residues. V dropped 1 base and J dropped 5; count of bases not matched to a gene: 8. DNA for the CDR3: TGTGCCAGCAGCCAAGGGTTGGCGGGAGCTGACGAGCAGTACTTC. Translated: CASSQGLAGADEQYF.

The DNA of the CDR3 is TGCGCCAGCAGCCAAGTTACAGGGGGCGATTCGTCTGAAGCTTTCTTT. This sequence encodes CASSQVTGGDSSEAFF. The chain couples TRBV4-3 to TRBJ1-1; TRBD1 aligns across 9 bases. This CDR3 is 16 amino acids long. Losses at the gene ends were 1 base for V and 6 bases for J; bases not matched to a gene: 9. CDR1 and CDR2 (germline): LGHNA, YSLEER.

This chain joins TRBV5-4 and TRBJ2-7; a weak D match, TRBD1 (5 bases). Deletions cut 0 bases from V and 0 bases from J, with 10 bases between. This CDR3 region has 15 residues. CDR1 and CDR2 (germline): SGHNT, YYREEE (reference sequence). Here the CDR3 reads CASSLDRPSSYEQYF. The CDR3 DNA reads TGTGCCAGCAGCTTGGACAGGCCCAGCTCCTACGAGCAGTACTTC.

This chain joins TRBV9 and TRBJ1-1, with 10 bases lining up with TRBD1. The germline gives CDR1 SGDLS, CDR2 YYNGEE. The CDR3 length is 15 residues. V was pared by 0 bases and J by 5 bases, with 4 bases of the junction left unmatched. CDR3 amino acids: CASSVEGQGWTEAFF. CDR3 DNA: TGTGCCAGCAGCGTAGAGGGACAGGGGTGGACTGAAGCTTTCTTT.

The chain is built from TRBV5-1 and TRBJ1-6; TRBD1 might be the D (5 bases). Trimming took 3 bases from V and 9 from J, leaving 25 bases between them. CDR1 SGHRS and CDR2 YFSETQ come from the germline V gene. This CDR3 comprises 18 residues. This CDR3 reads CASSSGLPTSQRRSPLHF. CDR3 DNA: TGCGCCAGCAGCTCGGGACTCCCAACCTCGCAACGGCGTTCACCCCTCCACTTT.